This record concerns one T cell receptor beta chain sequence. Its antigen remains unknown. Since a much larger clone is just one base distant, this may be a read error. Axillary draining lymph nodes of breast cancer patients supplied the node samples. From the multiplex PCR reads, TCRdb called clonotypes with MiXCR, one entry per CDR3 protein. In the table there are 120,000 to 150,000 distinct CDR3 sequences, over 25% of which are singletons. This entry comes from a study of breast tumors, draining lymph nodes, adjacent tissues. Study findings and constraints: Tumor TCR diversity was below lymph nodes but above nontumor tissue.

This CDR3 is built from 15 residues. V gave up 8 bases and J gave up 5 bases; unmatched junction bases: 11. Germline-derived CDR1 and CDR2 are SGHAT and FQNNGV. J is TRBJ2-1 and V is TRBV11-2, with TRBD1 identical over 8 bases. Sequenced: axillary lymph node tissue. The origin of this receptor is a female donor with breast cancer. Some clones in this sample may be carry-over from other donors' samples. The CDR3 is CASPYTRQGHNEQFF. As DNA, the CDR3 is TGTGCCAGCCCGTATACGAGACAGGGGCACAATGAGCAGTTCTTC.